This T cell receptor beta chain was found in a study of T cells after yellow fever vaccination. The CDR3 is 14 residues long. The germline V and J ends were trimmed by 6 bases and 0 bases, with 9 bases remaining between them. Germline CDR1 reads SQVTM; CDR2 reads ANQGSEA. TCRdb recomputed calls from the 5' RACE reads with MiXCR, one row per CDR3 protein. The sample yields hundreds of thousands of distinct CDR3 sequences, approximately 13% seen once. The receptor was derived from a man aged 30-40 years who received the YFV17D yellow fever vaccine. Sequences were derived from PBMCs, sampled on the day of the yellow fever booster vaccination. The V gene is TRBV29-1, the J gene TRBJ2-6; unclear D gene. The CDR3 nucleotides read TGCAGCGTCCAGCAGTCCTCTGGGGCCAACGTCCTGACTTTC. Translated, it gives CSVQQSSGANVLTF.